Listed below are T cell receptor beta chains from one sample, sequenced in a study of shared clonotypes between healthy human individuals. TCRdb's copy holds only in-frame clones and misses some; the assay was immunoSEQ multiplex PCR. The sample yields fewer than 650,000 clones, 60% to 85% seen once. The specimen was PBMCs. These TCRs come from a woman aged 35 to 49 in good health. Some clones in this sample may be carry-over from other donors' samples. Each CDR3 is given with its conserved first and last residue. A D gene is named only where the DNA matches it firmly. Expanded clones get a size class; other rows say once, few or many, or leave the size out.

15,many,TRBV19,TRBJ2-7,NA,TGTGCCAGTAGTTCCTTGATGCGGAGCTCCTACGAGCAGTACTTC,CASSSLMRSSYEQYF
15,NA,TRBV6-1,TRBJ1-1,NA,TGTGCCAGCAGTACCTCACCCGGGGTGGGCACTGAAGCTTTCTTT,CASSTSPGVGTEAFF
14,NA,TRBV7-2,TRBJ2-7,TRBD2,TGTGCCAGCAGCTTAGGTCCGGCTAGCGGCGAGCAGTACTTC,CASSLGPASGEQYF
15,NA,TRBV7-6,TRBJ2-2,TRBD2,TGTGCCAGCAGCCCTGGGACTAGAAAATCTGGGGAGCTGTTTTTT,CASSPGTRKSGELFF
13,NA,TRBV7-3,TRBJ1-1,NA,TGTGCCAGCAGCGTGGGGACTAACACTGAAGCTTTCTTT,CASSVGTNTEAFF
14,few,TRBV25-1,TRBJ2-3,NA,TGTGCCAGCGCCGGGGCGACAAGCACAGATACGCAGTATTTT,CASAGATSTDTQYF
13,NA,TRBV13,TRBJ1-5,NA,TGTGCCAGCAGCGTAGGGGGTGGCCAGCCCCAGCATTTT,CASSVGGGQPQHF
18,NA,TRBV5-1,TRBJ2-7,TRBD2,TGCGCCAGCAGCTTCTCAGGACCCCCAGGACTAGTGACCTACGAGCAGTACTTC,CASSFSGPPGLVTYEQYF
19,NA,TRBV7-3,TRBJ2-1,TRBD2,TGTGCCAGCAGCTCCTCACCGGGGAGGTGGGGGAGGGCCCACAATGAGCAGTTCTTC,CASSSSPGRWGRAHNEQFF
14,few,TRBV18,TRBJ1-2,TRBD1,TGTGCCAGCTCACCAGGGACAGGGGACTATGGCTACACCTTC,CASSPGTGDYGYTF
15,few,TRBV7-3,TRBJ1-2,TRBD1,TGTGCCAGCAGCTTAATAGGGGGCGCAAACTATGGCTACACCTTC,CASSLIGGANYGYTF
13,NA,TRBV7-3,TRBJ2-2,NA,TGTGCCAGCAGCTTCAACCGGGCCGGGGGGCTGTTTTTT,CASSFNRAGGLFF
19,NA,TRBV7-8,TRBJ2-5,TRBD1,TGTGCCAGCAGCTTACAGGGGGCCGGGACAGGGCCCCTCCAAGAGACCCAGTACTTC,CASSLQGAGTGPLQETQYF
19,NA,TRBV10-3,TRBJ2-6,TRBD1,TGTGCCATCAGGAGAACCGGACAGGGACTCACTTCTGGGGCCAACGTCCTGACTTTC,CAIRRTGQGLTSGANVLTF
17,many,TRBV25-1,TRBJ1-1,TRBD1,TGTGCCAGCAGTGAATTCTCAGCAGGGGGCCTTAACACTGAAGCTTTCTTT,CASSEFSAGGLNTEAFF
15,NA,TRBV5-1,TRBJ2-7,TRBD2,TGCGCCAGCAGCTTGGGACTAGCGGAGCTCTACGAGCAGTACTTC,CASSLGLAELYEQYF
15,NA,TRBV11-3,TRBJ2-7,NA,TGTGCCAGCACCCATCGGCAGTTCGGCTCCTACGAGCAGTACTTC,CASTHRQFGSYEQYF
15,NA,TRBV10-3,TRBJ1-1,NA,TGTGCCATCAGTGAGACCACAGGGTATCGAACTGAAGCTTTCTTT,CAISETTGYRTEAFF
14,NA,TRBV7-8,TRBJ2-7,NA,TGTGCCAGCAGCAAGCAGGCAGTCTCCTACGAGCAGTACTTC,CASSKQAVSYEQYF
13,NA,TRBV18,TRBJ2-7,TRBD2,TGTGCCAGCTCCTCAGCGGGAGGGCGCGAGCAGTACTTC,CASSSAGGREQYF
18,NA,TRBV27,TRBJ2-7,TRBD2,TGTGCCAGCAGTCTGGGGACTAGCGGGAGTGGTTGGGGCTACGAGCAGTACTTC,CASSLGTSGSGWGYEQYF
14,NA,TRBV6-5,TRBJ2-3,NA,TGTGCCAGCAGTTACGGGGCAGGCACAGATACGCAGTATTTT,CASSYGAGTDTQYF
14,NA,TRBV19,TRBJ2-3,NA,TGTGCCAGTAGTATGTATGCTAGCACAGATACGCAGTATTTT,CASSMYASTDTQYF
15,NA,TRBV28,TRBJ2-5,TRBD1,TGTGCCAGCATCCCCGGACAGGGGGCGGGGGAGACCCAGTACTTC,CASIPGQGAGETQYF
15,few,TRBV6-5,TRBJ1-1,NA,TGTGCCAGCAGTTACTCTGACCCCGGTCTCACTGAAGCTTTCTTT,CASSYSDPGLTEAFF
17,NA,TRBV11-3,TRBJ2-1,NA,TGTGCCAGCAGCTTAGGAGACACTTCAAGGTCCTACAATGAGCAGTTCTTC,CASSLGDTSRSYNEQFF
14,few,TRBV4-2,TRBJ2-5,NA,TGTGCCAGCAGCCAAGGTACCAGAAAAGAGACCCAGTACTTC,CASSQGTRKETQYF
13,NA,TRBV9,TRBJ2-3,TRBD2,TGTGCCAGCAGCCAAAGCGGGAGGGATACGCAGTATTTT,CASSQSGRDTQYF
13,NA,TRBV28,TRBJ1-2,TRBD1,TGTGCCAGCAGCTCGGGCACAGGGGCCGGCTACACCTTC,CASSSGTGAGYTF
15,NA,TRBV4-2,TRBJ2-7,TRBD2,TGTGCCAGCAGCCAAGAGGGAGGGGCCACCTACGAGCAGTACTTC,CASSQEGGATYEQYF
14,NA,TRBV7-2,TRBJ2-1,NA,TGTGCCAGCAGCTTAGACCCAACTAGAGGTGAGCAGTTCTTC,CASSLDPTRGEQFF
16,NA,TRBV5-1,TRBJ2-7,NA,TGCGCCAGCAACCAATTCGGGGACACCCAAGCTACTGGGCAGTACTTC,CASNQFGDTQATGQYF
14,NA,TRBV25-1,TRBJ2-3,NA,TGTGCCAGCACCGGCGGCATTAGCACAGATACGCAGTATTTT,CASTGGISTDTQYF
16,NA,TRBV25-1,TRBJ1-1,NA,TGTGCCAGCAGTGAGTGGACCCCGGGTGTGGACACTGAAGCTTTCTTT,CASSEWTPGVDTEAFF
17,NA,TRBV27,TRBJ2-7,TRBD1,TGTGCCAGCAGTTACTTAGGTGGGACAGGCAATTCCTACGAGCAGTACTTC,CASSYLGGTGNSYEQYF
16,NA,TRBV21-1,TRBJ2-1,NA,TGTGCCAGCACCCAGAGTTGGGACAGGGGGTGCAATGAGCAGTTCTTC,CASTQSWDRGCNEQFF
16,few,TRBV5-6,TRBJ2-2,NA,TGTGCCAGCAGCCTACAGGCATCTTCGAACACCGGGGAGCTGTTTTTT,CASSLQASSNTGELFF
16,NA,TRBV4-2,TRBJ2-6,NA,TGTGCCAGCAGCCAAGAAGGGGGGCCTGGGGCCAACGTCCTGACTTTC,CASSQEGGPGANVLTF
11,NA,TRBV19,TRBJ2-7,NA,TGTGCCAGTATAGATGGCTACGAGCAGTACTTC,CASIDGYEQYF
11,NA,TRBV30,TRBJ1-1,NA,TGTGCCTGGAGTCCTGGGGGTGAAGCTTTCTTT,CAWSPGGEAFF
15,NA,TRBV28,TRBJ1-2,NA,TGTGCCAGCAGTTTAACGGGGGTAATGAGCTATGGCTACACCTTC,CASSLTGVMSYGYTF
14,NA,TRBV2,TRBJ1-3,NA,TGTGCCAGCACTTCCGGGATCTCTGGAAACACCATATATTTT,CASTSGISGNTIYF
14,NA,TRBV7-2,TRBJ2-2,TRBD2,TGTGCCAGCAGCCGACGGACTAGCGGGGAGACGATGTTTTTT,CASSRRTSGETMFF
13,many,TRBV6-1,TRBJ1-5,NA,TGTGCCAGCCGGGAGGGATACAATCAGCCCCAGCATTTT,CASREGYNQPQHF
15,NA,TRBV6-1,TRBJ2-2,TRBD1,TGTGCCAGCAGACAAGGGACAGCTAACACCGGGGAGCTGTTTTTT,CASRQGTANTGELFF
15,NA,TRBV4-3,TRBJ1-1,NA,TGCGCCAGCAGCCAAGACGTCCGAGCCCCATCGGAAGCTTTCTTT,CASSQDVRAPSEAFF
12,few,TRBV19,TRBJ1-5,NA,TGTGCCAGTAGTATAGGGGTTCAGCCCCAGCATTTT,CASSIGVQPQHF
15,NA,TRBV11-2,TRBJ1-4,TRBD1,TGTGCCAGCAGCTTAGCGTTACAGGGGTCGCGGGGACTGTTTTTT,CASSLALQGSRGLFF
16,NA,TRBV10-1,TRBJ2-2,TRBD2,TGCGCCAGCAGTGAGTTAGCGGGGGGGAACACCGGGGAGCTGTTTTTT,CASSELAGGNTGELFF
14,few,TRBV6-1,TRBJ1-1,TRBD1,TGTGCCAGCAGGAAAGACAGGGACGACACTGAAGCTTTCTTT,CASRKDRDDTEAFF
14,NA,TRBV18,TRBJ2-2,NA,TGTGCCAGCTCACCACAGGGGGGCACCGGGGAGCTGTTTTTT,CASSPQGGTGELFF
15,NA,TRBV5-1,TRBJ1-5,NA,TGCGCCAGCAGCTTGGAATTTAGGGCCCCTCAGCCCCAGCATTTT,CASSLEFRAPQPQHF
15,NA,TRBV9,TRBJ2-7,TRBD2,TGTGCCAGCAGCCCCGGACTAGCGGGAATCTACGAGCAGTACTTC,CASSPGLAGIYEQYF